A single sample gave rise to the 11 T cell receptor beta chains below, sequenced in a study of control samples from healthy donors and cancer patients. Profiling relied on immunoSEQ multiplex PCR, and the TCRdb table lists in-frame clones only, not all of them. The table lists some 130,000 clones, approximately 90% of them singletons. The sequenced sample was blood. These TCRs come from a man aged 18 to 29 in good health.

CDR3 region: CASSEGQGRGYTF. CDR3 in DNA: TGTGCCAGCAGCGAGGGACAGGGACGTGGCTACACCTTC. This sequence joins TRBV9 and TRBJ1-2, with TRBD1 identical over 9 bases. Germline assignment: CDR1 SGDLS and CDR2 YYNGEE. J lost 7 bases, V lost 3 bases, and 4 bases had no gene match. CDR3 length: 13 amino acids.

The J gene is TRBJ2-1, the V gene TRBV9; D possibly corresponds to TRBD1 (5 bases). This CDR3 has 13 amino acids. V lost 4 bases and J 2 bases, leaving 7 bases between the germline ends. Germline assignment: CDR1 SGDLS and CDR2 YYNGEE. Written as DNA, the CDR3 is TGTGCCAGCAGCAGGGGAACCTACAATGAGCAGTTCTTC. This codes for CASSRGTYNEQFF. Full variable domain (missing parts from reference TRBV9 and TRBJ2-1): DSGVTQTPKHLITATGQRVTLRCSPRSGDLSVYWYQQSLDQGLQFLIQYYNGEERAKGNILERFSAQQFPDLHSELNLSSLELGDSALYFCASSRGTYNEQFFGPGTRLTVL.

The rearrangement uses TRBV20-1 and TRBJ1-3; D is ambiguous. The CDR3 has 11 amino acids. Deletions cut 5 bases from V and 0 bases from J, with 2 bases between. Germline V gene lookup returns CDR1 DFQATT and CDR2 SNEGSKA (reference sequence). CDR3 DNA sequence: TGCAGTGCTGGCTCTGGAAACACCATATATTTT. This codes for CSAGSGNTIYF.

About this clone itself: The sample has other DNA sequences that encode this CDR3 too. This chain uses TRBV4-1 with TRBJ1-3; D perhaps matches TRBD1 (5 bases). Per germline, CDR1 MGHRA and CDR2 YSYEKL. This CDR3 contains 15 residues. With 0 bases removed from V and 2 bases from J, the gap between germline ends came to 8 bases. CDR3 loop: CASSQDWGPGNTIYF. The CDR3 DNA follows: TGCGCCAGCAGCCAAGATTGGGGCCCTGGAAACACCATATATTTT.

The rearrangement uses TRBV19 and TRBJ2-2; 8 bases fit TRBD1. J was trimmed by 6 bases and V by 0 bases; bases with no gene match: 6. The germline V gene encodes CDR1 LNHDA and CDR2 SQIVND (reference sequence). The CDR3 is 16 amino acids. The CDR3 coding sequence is TGTGCCAGTAGTATAGATCGTCACAGGGGGGCCGGGGAGCTGTTTTTT. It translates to CASSIDRHRGAGELFF.

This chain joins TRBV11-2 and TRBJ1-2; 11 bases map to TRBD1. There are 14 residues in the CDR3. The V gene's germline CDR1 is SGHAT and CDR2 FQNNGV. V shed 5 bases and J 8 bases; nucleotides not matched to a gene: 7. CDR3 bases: TGTGCCAGCAGCCGTGGACAGGGGGCAGGCGGCTACACCTTC. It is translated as CASSRGQGAGGYTF.

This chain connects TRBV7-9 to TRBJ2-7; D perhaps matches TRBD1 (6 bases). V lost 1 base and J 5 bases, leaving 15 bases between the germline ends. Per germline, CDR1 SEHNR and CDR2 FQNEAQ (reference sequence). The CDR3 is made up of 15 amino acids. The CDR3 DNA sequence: TGTGCCAGCAGCTTAGTCCCCCAGGGGTCCAACGAGCAGTACTTC. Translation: CASSLVPQGSNEQYF.

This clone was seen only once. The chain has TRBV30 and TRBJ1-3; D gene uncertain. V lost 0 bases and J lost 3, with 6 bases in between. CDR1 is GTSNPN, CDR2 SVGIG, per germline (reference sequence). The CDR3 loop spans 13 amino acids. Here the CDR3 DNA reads TGTGCCTGGAGTGTCTCCGATGGAAACACCATATATTTT. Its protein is CAWSVSDGNTIYF.

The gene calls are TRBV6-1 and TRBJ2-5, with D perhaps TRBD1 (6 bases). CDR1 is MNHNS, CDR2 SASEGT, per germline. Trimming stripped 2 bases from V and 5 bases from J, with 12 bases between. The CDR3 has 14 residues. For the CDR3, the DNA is TGTGCCAGCAGTGAATCCAACAGGGTTGAGACCCAGTACTTC. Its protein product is CASSESNRVETQYF.

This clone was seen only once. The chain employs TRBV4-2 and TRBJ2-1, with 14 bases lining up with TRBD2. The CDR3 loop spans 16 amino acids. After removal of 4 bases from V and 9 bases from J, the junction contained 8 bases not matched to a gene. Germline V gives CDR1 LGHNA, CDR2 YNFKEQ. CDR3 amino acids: CASSPLTSGGAGEQFF. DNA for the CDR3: TGTGCCAGCAGCCCCTTGACTAGCGGGGGGGCCGGTGAGCAGTTCTTC.

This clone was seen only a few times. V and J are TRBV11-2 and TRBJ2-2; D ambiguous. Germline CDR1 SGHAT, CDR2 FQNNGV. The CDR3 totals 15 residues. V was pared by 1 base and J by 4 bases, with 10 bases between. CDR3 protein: CASSLGGSSTGELFF. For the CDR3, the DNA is TGTGCCAGCAGCTTAGGTGGTTCTAGCACCGGGGAGCTGTTTTTT.